These 10 T cell receptor beta chains share one sample of origin, sequenced in a study of PD-L1 blockade in urothelial cancer. Here immunoSEQ multiplex PCR was the method, and the copy in TCRdb shows in-frame clones only, minus some. The table shows around 100,000 clones, with over 75% occurring only once. Time point defined: pretreatment peripheral blood. The sample consisted of PBMCs, taken around atezolizumab (anti-PD-L1) treatment. The receptors were gathered from a man between 60 and 75 years old with urothelial cancer.

In regard to this clone: One end of the junction fails to match germline, which may point to a read error. The rearrangement uses TRBV20-1 and TRBJ1-2; D gene uncertain. Per germline, CDR1 DFQATT and CDR2 SNEGSKA (reference sequence). The CDR3 runs to 10 residues. The CDR3 nucleotides are TGCAGTGCCAGGTACGATGGCTGCACCTTC. Translation gives CSARYDGCTF.

The chain joins TRBV7-3 to TRBJ1-6, with unresolved D. Germline values: CDR1 SGHTA, CDR2 FQGTGA. The CDR3 has 13 amino acids. Trimming shortened V by 5 bases and J by 3 bases, and 5 bases separated the two germline ends. The CDR3: CASSRDYNSPLHF. The CDR3 region has the DNA TGTGCCAGCAGCCGGGACTATAATTCACCCCTCCACTTT.

J is TRBJ2-7 and V is TRBV4-2; 7 bases align to TRBD1. The CDR3 has 15 residues. Losses at the gene ends were 1 base for V and 4 bases for J; bases not matched to a gene: 7. The germline gives CDR1 LGHNA, CDR2 YNFKEQ. For the CDR3, the DNA is TGTGCCAGCAGCCAAGCTACAGGGGAAGCATACGAGCAGTACTTC. It specifies CASSQATGEAYEQYF.

J is TRBJ2-3 and V is TRBV5-1; 15 nucleotides align to TRBD2. The CDR3 runs to 17 residues. CDR1 SGHRS and CDR2 YFSETQ come from the germline V gene. V was pared by 5 bases and J by 2 bases, with 6 bases of the junction left unmatched. The CDR3 DNA reads as TGCGCCAGCAGTCCGGGACTAGCGGGAGGATCCACAGATACGCAGTATTTT. Protein sequence: CASSPGLAGGSTDTQYF.

The chain employs TRBV28 and TRBJ1-1, with TRBD1 as a possible D gene (5 bases). Germline V CDR1 and CDR2: MDHEN, SYDVKM. V was pared by 4 bases and J by 12 bases, with 18 bases between. CDR3 size: 13 residues. CDR3 protein: CASSSIDRRGPFF. The CDR3, as DNA: TGTGCCAGCAGTTCCATAGACCGGAGGGGACCTTTCTTT.

V and J are TRBV6-4 and TRBJ1-5, with 9 bases aligning to TRBD1. The length of the CDR3 is 15 residues. Germline-derived CDR1 and CDR2 are MRHNA and SNTAGT. Trimming cost V 4 bases and J 7 bases; bases outside gene matches: 8. CDR3 sequence reads: CASSVGTGRVQPQHF. The CDR3 nucleotides are TGTGCCAGCAGTGTAGGGACAGGGAGGGTGCAGCCCCAGCATTTT.

Sample share makes this clone medium-sized. V is TRBV20-1 and J is TRBJ2-7; D gene uncertain. The CDR3 covers 10 residues. Germline CDR1 reads DFQATT; CDR2 reads SNEGSKA (reference sequence). Trimming shortened V by 4 bases and J by 9 bases, and 10 bases separated the two germline ends. In DNA form, the CDR3 reads TGCAGTGCTACCCTAACTGGGCAGTACTTC. Residues: CSATLTGQYF.

J is TRBJ1-1 and V is TRBV5-1; a weak D match, TRBD1 (6 bases). Trimming removed 2 bases at V and 2 bases at J, with 10 bases between. Germline CDR1 SGHRS, CDR2 YFSETQ. This CDR3 spans 14 amino acids. The CDR3 region is CASSFRGPNTEAFF. The CDR3 DNA sequence: TGCGCCAGCAGCTTCAGGGGCCCAAACACTGAAGCTTTCTTT.

This clone appeared once. The J gene is TRBJ2-3, the V gene TRBV27, with no clear D. V lost 6 bases to trimming and J lost 1 base, with 8 bases between them. In germline, CDR1 is MNHEY, CDR2 SMNVEV (reference sequence). CDR3 size: 13 residues. The CDR3 nucleotides are TGTGCCAGCAGCCGCGAAGGCACAGATACGCAGTATTTT. It translates to CASSREGTDTQYF.

The rearrangement uses TRBV19 and TRBJ2-3, with TRBD2 identical over 7 bases. This CDR3 has 15 residues. Germline V lookup: CDR1 LNHDA, CDR2 SQIVND (reference sequence). J was trimmed by 2 bases and V by 7 bases; bases with no gene match: 9. In DNA, the CDR3 is TGTGCCAGTAATAATCGAGCGGGGTTCACAGATACGCAGTATTTT. Translating gives CASNNRAGFTDTQYF.